This T cell receptor beta chain was obtained from a study of T-cell memory formation after mild COVID-19. Amplification by 5'RACE using constant-segment primers produced TCR alpha and TCR beta cDNA libraries that carried sample barcodes and UMIs. TCRdb re-called the 5' RACE reads through MiXCR, storing one row per CDR3 protein. The table shows about 140,000 distinct CDR3 sequences, with under 7% occurring only once. Germline V gene data show CDR1 as DFQATT and CDR2 as SNEGSKA (reference sequence). CDR3 length equals 15 residues. J was trimmed by 4 bases and V by 3 bases; bases with no gene match: 5. This clonotype was counted ten times or more.

The chain is built from TRBV20-1 and TRBJ2-1; 11 bases fit TRBD2. The specimen was PBMCs or a T cell subset sorted from them (not recorded which). The sequence was obtained from an adult woman who had mild COVID-19 (a few samples of this study predate the infection). Cell type and time point are not known. CDR3 nucleotides: TGCAGTGCTAGGAGAGCTAGCGGGGGGTACAATGAGCAGTTCTTC. Its translation is CSARRASGGYNEQFF.